These 9 T cell receptor beta chains share one sample of origin, sequenced in a study of blood T cell repertoires in COVID-19. TCRdb's copy holds only in-frame clones and misses some; the assay was immunoSEQ multiplex PCR. The sample consists of about 150,000 clones, around 90% of them appearing once. Sequencing was done on a sample of peripheral blood. These receptors were obtained from a man aged 45 to 65 who had recovered from COVID-19.

The CDR3 DNA is TGTGCCAGCAGTCCCGGGACAGGGGGAGGTGGCTACACCTTC. Protein: CASSPGTGGGGYTF. V is TRBV7-3 and J is TRBJ1-2; TRBD1 matches at 11 bases. Germline CDR1 is SGHTA and CDR2 is FQGTGA. V shed 6 bases and J 7 bases; nucleotides not matched to a gene: 7. The CDR3 extends over 14 amino acids.

The V gene is TRBV10-3, the J gene TRBJ2-1; TRBD1 agrees at 11 bases. Trimming removed 4 bases from V and 6 bases from J; junction bases left unmatched: 5. The germline CDR1 and CDR2 sequences are ENHRY and SYGVKD. The CDR3 has 15 residues. CDR3 sequence (DNA): TGTGCCATCAGTGCCCGGGACAGGGGGATCAATGAGCAGTTCTTC. It is translated as CAISARDRGINEQFF.

The chain employs TRBV12-3 or TRBV12-4 and TRBJ2-1; weak D call: TRBD2 (6 bases). With 1 base removed from V and 9 bases from J, the gap between germline ends came to 10 bases. This CDR3 region has 13 residues. The CDR3 loop reads CASSLDLAPEQFF. Written as DNA, the CDR3 is TGTGCCAGCAGTTTAGACCTAGCGCCTGAGCAGTTCTTC.

V and J are TRBV20-1 and TRBJ2-1; D remains unclear. Germline V gives CDR1 DFQATT, CDR2 SNEGSKA (reference sequence). V was clipped by 2 bases and J by 5 bases, with 4 bases between them. CDR3 length equals 11 residues. The CDR3 nucleotides read TGCAGTGCTAGACTTGACAATGAGCAGTTCTTC. Its translation: CSARLDNEQFF.

V is TRBV7-2 and J is TRBJ2-1; 10 bases align to TRBD2. Germline V gene sequence: CDR1 SGHTA, CDR2 FQGNSA. The CDR3 covers 16 residues. V was clipped by 1 base and J by 9 bases; unmatched bases: 9. The CDR3, as DNA: TGTGCCAGCAGCTTAGTTAATAGCGGGGGGTTGGTTGAGCAGTTCTTC. It specifies CASSLVNSGGLVEQFF.

This clone was counted a single time. V and J are TRBV4-1 and TRBJ1-2, with 7 bases fitting TRBD1. Germline loops: CDR1 MGHRA, CDR2 YSYEKL. The V gene end was trimmed by 3 bases and the J gene end by 1 base; junction bases not matched to a gene: 5. CDR3 length: 15 amino acids. The CDR3 DNA reads TGCGCCAGCAGCCACTGGGACAGCGATAACTATGGCTACACCTTC. Translating gives CASSHWDSDNYGYTF.

This clone was observed a single time. The chain is built from TRBV29-1 and TRBJ2-5; 13 bases map to TRBD2. The CDR3 sequence is 17 residues long. Trimming removed 1 base from V and 4 bases from J; junction bases left unmatched: 9. CDR1 is SQVTM and CDR2 is ANQGSEA in the germline V gene. The CDR3 protein is CSVEAEKGLAGRETQYF. In DNA form, the CDR3 reads TGCAGCGTTGAAGCGGAGAAGGGACTAGCGGGGCGAGAGACCCAGTACTTC.

The chain uses TRBV4-2 and TRBJ2-3; 15 bases agree with TRBD2. CDR1 and CDR2 from the germline V gene are LGHNA and YNFKEQ. This CDR3 comprises 17 residues. Trimming removed 3 bases from V and 8 bases from J; junction bases left unmatched: 9. The CDR3 loop reads CASSHEPGLAGGGTQYF. The CDR3 region has the DNA TGTGCCAGCAGCCATGAGCCGGGACTAGCGGGGGGCGGTACGCAGTATTTT.

V gene TRBV9 combines with J gene TRBJ2-7; 8 positions agree with TRBD1. V lost 2 bases and J lost 5; bases outside the gene matches: 3. CDR1 and CDR2 from the germline V gene are SGDLS and YYNGEE. This CDR3 has 13 residues. The CDR3 coding sequence is TGTGCCAGCAGCGTGGAGACAGGGGACGAGCAGTACTTC. Translated, it gives CASSVETGDEQYF.